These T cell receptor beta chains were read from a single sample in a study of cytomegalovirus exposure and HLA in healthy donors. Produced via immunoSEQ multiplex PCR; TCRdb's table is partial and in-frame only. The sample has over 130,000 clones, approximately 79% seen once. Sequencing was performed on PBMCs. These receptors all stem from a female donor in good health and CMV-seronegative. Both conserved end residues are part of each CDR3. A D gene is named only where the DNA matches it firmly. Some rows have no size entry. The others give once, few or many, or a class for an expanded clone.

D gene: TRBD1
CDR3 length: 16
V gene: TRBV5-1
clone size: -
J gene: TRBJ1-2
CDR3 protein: CASSSAFGDSAYGYTF
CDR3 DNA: TGCGCCAGCAGCTCGGCTTTTGGGGACAGCGCCTATGGCTACACCTTC

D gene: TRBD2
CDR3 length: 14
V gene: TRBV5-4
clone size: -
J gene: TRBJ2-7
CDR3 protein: CASSLRLAGVEQYF
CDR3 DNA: TGTGCCAGCAGCCTGCGACTAGCGGGAGTAGAGCAGTACTTC

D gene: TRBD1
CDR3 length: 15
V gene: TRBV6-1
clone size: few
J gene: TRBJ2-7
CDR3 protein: CASSGHRDSSYEQYF
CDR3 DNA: TGTGCCAGCAGTGGCCACCGGGACAGCTCCTACGAGCAGTACTTC

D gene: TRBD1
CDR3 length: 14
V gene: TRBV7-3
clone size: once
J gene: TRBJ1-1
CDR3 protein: CASSPDRGGTEAFF
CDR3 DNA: TGTGCCAGCAGTCCCGACAGGGGGGGAACTGAAGCTTTCTTT

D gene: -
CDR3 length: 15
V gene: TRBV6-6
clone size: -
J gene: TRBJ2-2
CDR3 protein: CASSYSRGGGGELFF
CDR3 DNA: TGTGCCAGCAGTTACTCTCGGGGAGGTGGCGGGGAGCTGTTTTTT

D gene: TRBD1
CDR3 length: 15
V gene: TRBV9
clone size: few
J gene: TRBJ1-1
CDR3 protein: CASSPQGGEGTEAFF
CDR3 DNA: TGTGCCAGCAGCCCCCAGGGGGGCGAGGGAACTGAAGCTTTCTTT

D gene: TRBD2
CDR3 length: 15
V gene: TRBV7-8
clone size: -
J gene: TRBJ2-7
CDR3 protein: CASSFGGLADYEQYF
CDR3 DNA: TGTGCCAGCAGCTTTGGGGGACTAGCGGACTACGAGCAGTACTTC

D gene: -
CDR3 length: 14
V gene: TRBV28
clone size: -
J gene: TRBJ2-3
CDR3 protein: CASTVQGRTDTQYF
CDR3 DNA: TGTGCCAGCACCGTACAGGGGAGGACAGATACGCAGTATTTT

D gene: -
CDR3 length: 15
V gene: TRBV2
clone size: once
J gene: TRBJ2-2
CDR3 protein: CASSEALGATGELFF
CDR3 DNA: TGTGCCAGCAGTGAAGCGCTTGGGGCGACCGGGGAGCTGTTTTTT

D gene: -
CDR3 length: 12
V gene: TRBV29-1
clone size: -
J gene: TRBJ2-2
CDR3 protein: CSVEATPGKLFF
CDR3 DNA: TGCAGCGTTGAAGCCACACCGGGGAAGCTGTTTTTT

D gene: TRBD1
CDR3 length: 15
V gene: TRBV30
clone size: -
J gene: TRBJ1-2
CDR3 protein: CAWTGTGPPGDRYTF
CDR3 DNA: TGTGCCTGGACCGGGACAGGGCCGCCTGGGGATCGCTACACCTTC

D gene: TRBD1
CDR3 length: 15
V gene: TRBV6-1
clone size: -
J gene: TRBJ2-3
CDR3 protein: CASVSRDRESDTQYF
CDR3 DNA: TGTGCCAGTGTCTCCCGGGACAGGGAGTCAGATACGCAGTATTTT

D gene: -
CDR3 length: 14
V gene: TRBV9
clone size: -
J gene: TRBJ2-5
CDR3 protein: CASSQEVGRETQYF
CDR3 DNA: TGTGCCAGCAGCCAAGAGGTGGGGAGAGAGACCCAGTACTTC

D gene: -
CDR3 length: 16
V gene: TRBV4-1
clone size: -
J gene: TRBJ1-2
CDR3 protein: CASSQERLAQSRGYTF
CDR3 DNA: TGCGCCAGCAGCCAAGAAAGATTGGCGCAATCGAGGGGCTACACCTTC

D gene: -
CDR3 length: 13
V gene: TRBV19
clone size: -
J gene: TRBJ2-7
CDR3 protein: CASSYNTFYEQYF
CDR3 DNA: TGTGCCAGTAGTTACAACACGTTCTACGAGCAGTACTTC

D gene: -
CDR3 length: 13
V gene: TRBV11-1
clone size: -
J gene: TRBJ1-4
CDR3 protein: CASSLQGYEKLFF
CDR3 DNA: TGTGCCAGCAGCTTACAGGGGTACGAAAAACTGTTTTTT

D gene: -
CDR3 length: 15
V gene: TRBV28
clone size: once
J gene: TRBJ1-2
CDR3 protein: CASSRRGGPNYGYTF
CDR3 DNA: TGTGCCAGCAGCCGGCGGGGGGGGCCCAACTATGGCTACACCTTC

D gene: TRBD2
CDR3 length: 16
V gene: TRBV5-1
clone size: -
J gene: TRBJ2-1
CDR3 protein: CASSFTSGGGYNEQFF
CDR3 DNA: TGCGCCAGCAGCTTTACTAGCGGGGGGGGCTACAATGAGCAGTTCTTC

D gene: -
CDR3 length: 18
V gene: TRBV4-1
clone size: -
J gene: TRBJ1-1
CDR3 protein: CASSRHWGGADGDTEAFF
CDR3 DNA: TGCGCCAGCAGCCGGCACTGGGGCGGGGCGGACGGGGACACTGAAGCTTTCTTT

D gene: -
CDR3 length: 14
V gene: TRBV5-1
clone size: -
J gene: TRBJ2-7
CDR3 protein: CASSFSGSSYEQYF
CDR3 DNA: TGCGCCAGCAGCTTCTCTGGTAGCTCCTACGAGCAGTACTTC

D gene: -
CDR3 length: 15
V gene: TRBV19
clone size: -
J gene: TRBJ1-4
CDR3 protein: CASSEWDIATEKLFF
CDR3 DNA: TGTGCCAGTAGTGAATGGGACATTGCTACTGAAAAACTGTTTTTT

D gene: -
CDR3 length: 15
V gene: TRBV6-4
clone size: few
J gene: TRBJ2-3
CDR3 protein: CASSEGQGSTDTQYF
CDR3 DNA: TGTGCCAGCAGTGAGGGGCAGGGGAGCACAGATACGCAGTATTTT

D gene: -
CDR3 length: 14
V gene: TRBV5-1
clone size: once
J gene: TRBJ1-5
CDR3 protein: CARYTPSSNQPQHF
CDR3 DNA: TGCGCCAGATATACACCATCTAGCAATCAGCCCCAGCATTTT

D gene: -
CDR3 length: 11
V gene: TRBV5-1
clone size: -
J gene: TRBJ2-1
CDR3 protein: CASSFVNEQFF
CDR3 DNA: TGCGCCAGCAGCTTCGTCAATGAGCAGTTCTTC

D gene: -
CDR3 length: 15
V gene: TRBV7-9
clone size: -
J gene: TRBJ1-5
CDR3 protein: CASSFGQGSNQPQHF
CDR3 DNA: TGTGCCAGCAGCTTCGGCCAGGGTAGCAATCAGCCCCAGCATTTT

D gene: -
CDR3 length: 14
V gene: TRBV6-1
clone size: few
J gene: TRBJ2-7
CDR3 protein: CASTDPGVSYEQYF
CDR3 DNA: TGTGCCAGCACAGACCCAGGGGTCTCCTACGAGCAGTACTTC

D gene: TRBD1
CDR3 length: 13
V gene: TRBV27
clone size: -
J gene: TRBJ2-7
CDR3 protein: CASSLVDRGEQYF
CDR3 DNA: TGTGCCAGCAGTTTAGTGGACAGGGGCGAGCAGTACTTC

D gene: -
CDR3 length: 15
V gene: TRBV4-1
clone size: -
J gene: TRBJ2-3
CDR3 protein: CASSQDGTSTDTQYF
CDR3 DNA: TGCGCCAGCAGCCAAGATGGGACTAGCACAGATACGCAGTATTTT

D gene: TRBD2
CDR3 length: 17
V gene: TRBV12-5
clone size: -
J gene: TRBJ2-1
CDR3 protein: CASGPDEEGGSYNEQFF
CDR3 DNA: TGTGCTAGTGGTCCTGACGAGGAGGGAGGGTCCTACAATGAGCAGTTCTTC

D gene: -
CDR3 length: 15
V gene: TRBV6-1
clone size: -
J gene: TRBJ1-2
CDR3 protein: CASSEGPSGSYGYTF
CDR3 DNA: TGTGCCAGCAGTGAAGGCCCGTCTGGCAGCTATGGCTACACCTTC

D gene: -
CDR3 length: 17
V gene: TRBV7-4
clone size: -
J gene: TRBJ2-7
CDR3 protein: CASSIKVHAGRTAEQYF
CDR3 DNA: TGTGCCAGCAGCATCAAGGTGCATGCGGGTCGGACCGCCGAGCAGTACTTC

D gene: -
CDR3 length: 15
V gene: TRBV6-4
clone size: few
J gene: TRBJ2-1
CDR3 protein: CASSDELAVGNEQFF
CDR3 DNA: TGTGCCAGCAGTGACGAGTTAGCAGTCGGTAATGAGCAGTTCTTC

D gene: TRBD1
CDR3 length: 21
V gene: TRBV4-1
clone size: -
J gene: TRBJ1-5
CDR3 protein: CASSQGVFRRDRELSGQPQHF
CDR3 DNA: TGCGCCAGCAGCCAAGGGGTCTTTAGGCGGGACAGGGAGTTATCGGGCCAGCCCCAGCATTTT

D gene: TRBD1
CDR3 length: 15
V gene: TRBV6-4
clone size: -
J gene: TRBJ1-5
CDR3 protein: CASSDGTGGNQPQHF
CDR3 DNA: TGTGCCAGCAGTGACGGGACAGGGGGCAATCAGCCCCAGCATTTT

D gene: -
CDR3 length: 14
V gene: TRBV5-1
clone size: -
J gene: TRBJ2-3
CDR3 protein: CASRSRVSTDTQYF
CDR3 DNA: TGCGCCAGCAGATCCAGGGTCAGCACAGATACGCAGTATTTT

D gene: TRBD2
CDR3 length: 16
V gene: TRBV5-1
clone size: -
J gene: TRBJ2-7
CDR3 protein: CASSLAGGTVSYEQYF
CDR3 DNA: TGCGCCAGCAGCTTGGCCGGGGGGACGGTGAGCTACGAGCAGTACTTC

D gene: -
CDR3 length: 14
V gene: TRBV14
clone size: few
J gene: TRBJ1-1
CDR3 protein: CASSRLSGVSEAFF
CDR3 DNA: TGTGCCAGCAGCCGCTTAAGCGGGGTCTCTGAAGCTTTCTTT

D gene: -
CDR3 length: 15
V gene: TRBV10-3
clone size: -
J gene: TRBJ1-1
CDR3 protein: CAISEFADLGTEAFF
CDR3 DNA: TGTGCCATCAGTGAGTTCGCCGACTTGGGCACTGAAGCTTTCTTT

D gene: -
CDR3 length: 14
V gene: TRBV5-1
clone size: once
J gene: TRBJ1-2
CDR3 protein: CASSLDRQYYGYTF
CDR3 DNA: TGCGCCAGCAGCTTGGACAGGCAGTACTATGGCTACACCTTC

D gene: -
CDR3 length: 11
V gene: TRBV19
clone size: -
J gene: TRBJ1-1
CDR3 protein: CASSMTVEAFF
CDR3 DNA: TGTGCCAGTAGTATGACAGTTGAAGCTTTCTTT

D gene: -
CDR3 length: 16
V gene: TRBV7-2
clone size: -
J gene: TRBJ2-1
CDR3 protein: CASSFIRGGSYNEQFF
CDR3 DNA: TGTGCCAGCAGCTTCATCAGGGGCGGCTCCTACAATGAGCAGTTCTTC

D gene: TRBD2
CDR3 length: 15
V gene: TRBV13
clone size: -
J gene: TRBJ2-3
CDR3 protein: CASSPGASGTDTQYF
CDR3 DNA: TGTGCCAGCAGCCCCGGGGCTAGCGGGACAGATACGCAGTATTTT